These 19 T cell receptor beta chains came from one sample sequenced in a study of control samples from healthy donors and cancer patients. Clones were sequenced by immunoSEQ multiplex PCR, and TCRdb holds only the in-frame ones, with some missing. This table holds fewer than 200,000 clones, 85% to 90% found once. The sample was blood. The receptor set was obtained from a woman between 25 and 40 years old in good health.

The CDR3 region is CATSRGGGNQPQHF. In DNA form, the CDR3 reads TGTGCCACCAGCAGAGGGGGGGGCAATCAGCCCCAGCATTTT. V usage is TRBV15 and J usage is TRBJ1-5; tentatively, D is TRBD1 (5 bases). The germline gives CDR1 LNHNV, CDR2 YYDKDF (reference sequence). The V gene lost 1 base and the J gene lost 2 bases, with 6 bases spanning the gap. This CDR3 has 14 residues.

This chain uses TRBV24-1 with TRBJ1-4; no clear D. The germline CDR1 and CDR2 sequences are KGHDR and SFDVKD. The CDR3 extends over 13 amino acids. V shed 0 bases and J shed 7 bases, with 5 bases lying between them. CDR3: CATSDLNGEKLFF. In nucleotides, the CDR3 is TGTGCCACCAGTGATTTGAACGGTGAAAAACTGTTTTTT.

This sequence joins TRBV7-8 and TRBJ2-5; D remains ambiguous. Trimming took 2 bases from V and 4 from J, leaving 14 bases between them. Germline CDR1 and CDR2: SGHVS and FQNEAQ. The CDR3 loop spans 15 amino acids. The CDR3 is CASSLTSWRAETQYF. The DNA of the CDR3 is TGTGCCAGCAGCTTAACCTCGTGGCGAGCAGAGACCCAGTACTTC.

V is TRBV3-1 (or the pseudogene TRBV3-2) and J is TRBJ2-7; D is possibly TRBD1 (5 bases). Trimming removed 4 bases at V and 9 bases at J, with 13 bases between. The CDR3 extends over 12 amino acids. CDR1 is LGHDT and CDR2 is YNNKEL in the germline V gene (reference sequence). The CDR3 loop reads CASSLDSRAQYF. CDR3 nucleotides: TGTGCCAGCAGCCTAGATAGCAGGGCGCAGTACTTC.

This clone was seen once. This chain links TRBV7-2 with TRBJ2-3, with D tentatively TRBD1 or TRBD2 (5 bases each). Germline CDR1 is SGHTA and CDR2 is FQGNSA. This CDR3 contains 15 residues. Trimming cost V 1 base and J 2 bases, with 10 bases left between them. The CDR3 nucleotides are TGTGCCAGCAGCTTAGTCGCAGGGACCACAGATACGCAGTATTTT. It translates to CASSLVAGTTDTQYF.

The rearrangement joins TRBV6-5 to TRBJ2-7; possibly TRBD2 for D (5 bases). V was pared by 6 bases and J by 7 bases, with 13 bases between. From germline, CDR1 is MNHEY and CDR2 SVGAGI. CDR3 length equals 12 residues. The CDR3 DNA reads TGTGCCAGCAGCCGAATGACGGGGGAGCAGTACTTC. It codes for CASSRMTGEQYF.

The chain couples TRBV5-5 to TRBJ2-1, with TRBD1 matching 8 bases. From germline, CDR1 is SGHKS and CDR2 YYEKEE (reference sequence). With 4 bases clipped from V and 3 bases from J, the junction kept 9 bases outside the gene matches. This CDR3 spans 16 amino acids. The CDR3 DNA sequence: TGTGCCAGCAGCCCCCGAACAGGGGGAAGCTACAATGAGCAGTTCTTC. Amino acids: CASSPRTGGSYNEQFF.

The CDR3 nucleotides are TGTGCCAGCAGCCTCGGCCCCCACAGACCATCGGCAGATACGCAGTATTTT. Amino acid sequence: CASSLGPHRPSADTQYF. The J gene is TRBJ2-3, the V gene TRBV11-2, with D unresolved. Trimming shortened V by 5 bases and J by 4 bases, and 22 bases separated the two germline ends. The CDR3 length is 17 residues. Germline V lookup: CDR1 SGHAT, CDR2 FQNNGV.

The chain is built from TRBV7-2 and TRBJ2-2; D unclear. CDR1 and CDR2 from the germline V gene are SGHTA and FQGNSA. The V end was cut by 5 bases, the J end by 7 bases, with 14 bases between. The CDR3 is 14 residues long. The CDR3 loop reads CASSPDASDGELFF. The CDR3 DNA reads as TGTGCCAGCAGCCCTGACGCCTCAGACGGGGAGCTGTTTTTT.

The chain joins TRBV30 to TRBJ2-5; D might be TRBD2 (6 bases). The ends were cut back, 2 bases at V and 3 bases at J, with 13 bases in the middle. This CDR3 is built from 14 residues. Per the germline V gene, CDR1 is GTSNPN and CDR2 is SVGIG (reference sequence). CDR3 loop: CAWSRASAEETQYF. In DNA form, the CDR3 reads TGTGCCTGGAGTCGGGCTAGCGCGGAAGAGACCCAGTACTTC.

V usage is TRBV13 and J usage is TRBJ2-1; a possible D gene is TRBD1 (6 bases). CDR1 PRHDT and CDR2 FYEKMQ come from the germline V gene (reference sequence). V lost 1 base and J lost 8, with 18 bases in between. The CDR3 contains 16 residues. CDR3 loop: CASSLVEGHHPYEQFF. DNA for the CDR3: TGTGCCAGCAGCTTAGTTGAGGGACACCATCCGTATGAGCAGTTCTTC.

The chain couples TRBV4-1 to TRBJ2-7; TRBD1 is a possible D gene (5 bases). V lost 1 base and J 6 bases, leaving 13 bases between the germline ends. Per germline, CDR1 MGHRA and CDR2 YSYEKL. This CDR3 contains 14 residues. Written as DNA, the CDR3 is TGCGCCAGCAGCCAAGTCCAGGGTCAGGGCGAGCAGTACGTC. Protein sequence: CASSQVQGQGEQYV.

The chain has TRBV11-3 and TRBJ2-1; 8 positions match TRBD2. The V and J ends lost 1 base and 3 bases, in that order; junction bases with no gene match: 5. The germline CDR1 and CDR2 sequences are SGHNT and YENEEA. The CDR3 has 16 residues. Here the CDR3 DNA reads TGTGCCAGCAGCTTAGCAGGTAGCGGGGACTACAATGAGCAGTTCTTC. It is translated as CASSLAGSGDYNEQFF. Based on the CDR3 plus reference TRBV11-3 and TRBJ2-1, the full variable domain is EAGVVQSPRYKIIEKKQPVAFWCNPISGHNTLYWYLQNLGQGPELLIRYENEEAVDDSQLPKDRFSAERLKGVDSTLKIQPAELGDSAVYLCASSLAGSGDYNEQFFGPGTRLTVL.

The rearrangement links TRBV12-3 or TRBV12-4 to TRBJ2-1, with 8 bases fitting TRBD1. V gave up 8 bases and J gave up 7 bases; unmatched junction bases: 4. This CDR3 has 12 amino acids. CDR3 loop: CASCTGGNEQFF. The CDR3 DNA sequence: TGTGCCAGCTGTACAGGGGGAAATGAGCAGTTCTTC.

This CDR3 reads CASGAGYNEQFF. The CDR3 DNA follows: TGCGCCAGCGGCGCGGGGTACAATGAGCAGTTCTTC. V gene TRBV4-1 combines with J gene TRBJ2-1; weak D call: TRBD2 (6 bases). The germline gives CDR1 MGHRA, CDR2 YSYEKL. V was clipped by 8 bases and J by 4 bases, with 9 bases between them. The CDR3 is made up of 12 amino acids.

This clone was seen just once. The chain uses TRBV3-1 (or the pseudogene TRBV3-2) and TRBJ2-1, with a weak D call TRBD2 (5 bases). The germline gives CDR1 LGHDT, CDR2 YNNKEL (reference sequence). The ends were cut back, 3 bases at V and 6 bases at J, with 6 bases in the middle. The CDR3 length is 12 residues. CDR3 sequence reads: CASSQAGNEQFF. CDR3 DNA sequence: TGTGCCAGCAGCCAGGCGGGCAATGAGCAGTTCTTC.

This clone appeared a few times. The chain carries TRBV2 and TRBJ1-2, with TRBD1 as a possible D gene (5 bases). Trimming cost V 1 base and J 4 bases, with 10 bases left between them. The CDR3 consists of 14 residues. CDR1 is SNHLY, CDR2 FYNNEI, per germline. CDR3 region: CASSEGTGFYGYTF. CDR3 sequence (DNA): TGTGCCAGCAGTGAAGGTACAGGCTTCTATGGCTACACCTTC.

This clone appeared once. CDR3 residues: CASSVGQGARGSPLHF. The CDR3 nucleotides are TGTGCCAGCAGTGTGGGGCAGGGGGCTCGTGGATCACCCCTCCACTTT. J is TRBJ1-6 and V is TRBV6-1, with 8 bases identical to TRBD1. V shed 4 bases, J shed 10 bases, and the junction held 12 bases outside the gene matches. This CDR3 comprises 16 residues. Germline CDR1 and CDR2: MNHNS and SASEGT.

V and J are TRBV3-1 (or the pseudogene TRBV3-2) and TRBJ2-5, with 11 bases that match TRBD2. V shed 0 bases, J shed 5 bases, and the junction held 11 bases outside the gene matches. Germline values: CDR1 LGHDT, CDR2 YNNKEL (reference sequence). CDR3 length: 18 amino acids. The CDR3 bases are TGTGCCAGCAGCCAAGAGATTGATAGCGGGGGGGCTTGGGAGACCCAGTACTTC. This encodes CASSQEIDSGGAWETQYF.